The TCR beta chain described here comes from a study of cytomegalovirus exposure and HLA in healthy donors. Turning to the study itself: Caucasian-associated ancestry cluster membership applied to about four fifths of approximately 420 genotyped donors. Study results and caveats: Reports described diagnosis of cytomegalovirus status by the classifier as highly specific and sensitive.

PCR was performed using 60 Vbeta and 13 Jbeta primers. Sequenced by immunoSEQ multiplex PCR; TCRdb stores in-frame clones only, minus some. Of roughly 150,000 clones in the sample, 82% are singletons; the top ten hold more than 2.5%. Concerning this clone itself: The target antigen is unknown.

Healthy bone marrow donors made up the donor group. At sampling all donors were nominally healthy, likely with unrecorded immune exposures. This receptor was identified in a male donor in good health and CMV-seronegative. Input material: PBMCs.

The CDR3 DNA sequence: TGTGCCAGCAGTGATGTTGGGTCCCGGGACAGGGTCCGAAAACTGTTTTTT. Its protein product is CASSDVGSRDRVRKLFF. This chain connects TRBV6-1 to TRBJ1-4, with 9 bases aligning to TRBD1. There are 17 residues in the CDR3. Germline CDR1 is MNHNS and CDR2 is SASEGT. Trimming cost V 3 bases and J 10 bases; bases outside gene matches: 15.